The source of this T cell receptor (beta chain) is a study of vaccination and CD4 T cells after COVID-19. Germline V lookup: CDR1 KGHSH, CDR2 LQKENI. Deletions cut 3 bases from V and 3 bases from J, with 12 bases between. There are 15 residues in the CDR3. The Oncomine TCR Beta short-read assay generated sequence data from the DNA of cultured CD4+ T cells. TCRdb reprocessed the PCR reads via MiXCR and lists one record per CDR3 protein. The sample contains roughly 20,000 distinct CDR3 sequences, around 38% of which appear only once. This sample's treatment: roughly 11-day PBMC culture with coronavirus spike peptide pools or control peptides (ViraFEST assay). Nucleocapsid antibodies negative before and after vaccination showed an absence of prior SARS-CoV-2 infection in the healthy vaccine recipients. PBMCs, plated at around 1.9 million per well, were grown in the presence of roughly 9.8 IU/ml IL-2 and roughly 9.6 ug/ml peptide pools. A half-volume replacement of the medium with fresh IL-2 medium was performed on days 3 and 7.

The study, taken as a whole, reports: In convalescent patients, 304 of 307 vaccine-specific clones were spike mono-reactive.

Concerning this clonotype itself: The target antigen is unknown.

The sequencing here drew on CD4+ T cells from blood, cultured in vitro, taken before SARS-CoV-2 vaccination. The chain employs TRBV18 and TRBJ2-1, with TRBD2 as a possible D gene (7 bases). This clonotype was obtained from a human donor who received a COVID-19 vaccine. The CDR3 DNA sequence: TGTGCCAGCTCACCCCCCGGGGGGCTCTACAATGAGCAGTTCTTC. Amino acids: CASSPPGGLYNEQFF.